Listed below are T cell receptor beta chains from one sample, sequenced in a study of cytomegalovirus exposure and HLA in healthy donors. Some clones are missing from TCRdb's copy, which holds only in-frame ones; the method was immunoSEQ multiplex PCR. Its table lists nearly 200,000 clones. The source material was PBMCs. These receptors came from a boy younger than 18 in good health and CMV-seronegative. Each CDR3 is given with its conserved first and last residue. D genes are given only for firm matches.

V gene	D gene	J gene	CDR3 DNA	CDR3 protein
TRBV6-6	NA	TRBJ1-6	TGTGCCAGCAGTTACTTAGGCCCCCGGCAGGAGGAGAACCTCCACTTT	CASSYLGPRQEENLHF
TRBV28	NA	TRBJ1-3	TGTGCCACAGACAGACCTTCTGGAAACACCATATATTTT	CATDRPSGNTIYF
TRBV28	NA	TRBJ1-6	TGTGCCAGCACCTTTTTGGAGGCCGGGTCACCCCTCCACTTT	CASTFLEAGSPLHF
TRBV6-5	NA	TRBJ1-2	TGTGCCAGCAGTTACGACATTAACTATGGCTACACCTTC	CASSYDINYGYTF
TRBV12-5	NA	TRBJ2-7	TGTGCTAGTGGCAATACGGGGGTTGAGCAGTACTTC	CASGNTGVEQYF
TRBV14	NA	TRBJ2-7	TGTGCCAGCAGCCAAGCTAAGGCAGGGATCTACGAGCAGTACTTC	CASSQAKAGIYEQYF
TRBV4-1	NA	TRBJ1-4	TGCGCCAGCAGCCAAGTGGGGAGCACGTATGAAAAACTGTTTTTT	CASSQVGSTYEKLFF
TRBV11-2	TRBD1	TRBJ1-1	TGTGCCAGCAGCCCCCGGGACAGGGGGTTTTACACTGAAGCTTTCTTT	CASSPRDRGFYTEAFF
TRBV6-6	TRBD1	TRBJ2-1	TGTGCCAGCAGTGACTCTGACAGGGGCTCCTACAATGAGCAGTTCTTC	CASSDSDRGSYNEQFF
TRBV5-4	NA	TRBJ1-5	TGTGCCAGCAGCTCGTCTAGTGGGCCCCAGCATTTT	CASSSSSGPQHF
TRBV4-1	NA	TRBJ1-2	TGCGCCAGCAGCCACGGGGGGAGGCGGTATGGCTACACCTTC	CASSHGGRRYGYTF
TRBV2	NA	TRBJ2-1	TGTGCTCGGCGGGGTGATGAGCAGTTCTTC	CARRGDEQFF
TRBV5-6	NA	TRBJ2-3	TGTGCCAGCAGCTCAACAGGAGATACGCAGTATTTT	CASSSTGDTQYF
TRBV29-1	TRBD1	TRBJ2-7	TGCAGCGTCCTGGACAGGGGGTACTACGAGCAGTACTTC	CSVLDRGYYEQYF
TRBV7-3	NA	TRBJ2-3	TGTGCCAGCAGCTTACTTGGGGCTACGCAGTATTTT	CASSLLGATQYF
TRBV6-5	NA	TRBJ2-3	TGTGCCTGCCGCCAGCAGGGTCAAACAGATACGCAGTATTTT	CACRQQGQTDTQYF